This is a list of T cell receptor beta chains from one sample in a study of CD8 T cells in Susac syndrome. TCRdb recomputed calls from the immunoSEQ multiplex PCR reads with MiXCR, one row per CDR3 protein. The sample lists 95,000 to 150,000 distinct CDR3 sequences, around 96% occurring once. Input material: CD4+ T cells from PBMCs. The receptors were gathered from a human donor with Susac syndrome. The CDR3 runs from the conserved cysteine through the conserved F or W. A D gene is named only where the DNA matches it firmly. Expanded clones get a size class; other rows say once, few or many, or leave the size out.

TRBD2,TRBV7-2,NA,TRBJ2-1,TGTGCCAGCAGCCCCCCAGCGGGAGAGGGCAATGAGCAGTTCTTC,CASSPPAGEGNEQFF
TRBD2,TRBV5-1,NA,TRBJ2-5,TGCGCCAGCAGTTCACTAGCGGGAGGGATAGAGACCCAGTACTTC,CASSSLAGGIETQYF
NA,TRBV30,NA,TRBJ1-1,TGTGCCTGGAGTGTAAGGCCTGGGGTCACTGAAGCTTTCTTT,CAWSVRPGVTEAFF
NA,TRBV28,NA,TRBJ2-7,TGTGCCAGCAGTACTTTGGGGGCGAATTGGGAGCAGTACTTC,CASSTLGANWEQYF
NA,TRBV5-4,NA,TRBJ2-6,TGTGCCAGCAAGGGGGAATCTGGGGCCAACGTCCTGACTTTC,CASKGESGANVLTF
TRBD2,TRBV15,NA,TRBJ2-3,TGTGCCACCAGCAGCCGGGAGGGGTCTGATACGCAGTATTTT,CATSSREGSDTQYF
NA,TRBV5-1,NA,TRBJ2-5,TGCGCCAGCAGCTTGATGGGAAAAGAGACCCAGTACTTC,CASSLMGKETQYF
NA,TRBV15,NA,TRBJ2-2,TGTGCCACCAGCAGGGACAAAGGGACCGGGGAGCTGTTTTTT,CATSRDKGTGELFF
TRBD2,TRBV7-2,NA,TRBJ2-1,TGTGCCAGCAGCTATAGCGGGAGCGGATACAATGAGCAGTTCTTC,CASSYSGSGYNEQFF
TRBD2,TRBV20-1,NA,TRBJ2-2,TGCAGTGCCCTACTAGCGGAGAACACCGGGGAGCTGTTTTTT,CSALLAENTGELFF
NA,TRBV18,NA,TRBJ1-2,TGTGCCAGCTCACCGGTACGGATGGCCTATGGCTACACCTTC,CASSPVRMAYGYTF
TRBD1,TRBV29-1,NA,TRBJ2-5,TGCAGCGTTGAAGGTGGGCAGGGGGCAGAGACCCAGTACTTC,CSVEGGQGAETQYF
TRBD2,TRBV20-1,NA,TRBJ2-1,TGCAGTGCTAGCCGGACTAGCGGGAGGGCTCACGAGCAGTTCTTC,CSASRTSGRAHEQFF
TRBD2,TRBV6-2/TRBV6-3,once,TRBJ2-7,TGTGCCAGCAGTTCCGGGACTAGCGGGAGCTGGTCCCACGAGCAGTACTTC,CASSSGTSGSWSHEQYF
NA,TRBV3-1,NA,TRBJ2-5,TGTGCCAGCAGCCTTCTCCGGGCTCAGGTGACAGAGACCCAGTACTTC,CASSLLRAQVTETQYF
TRBD2,TRBV6-2/TRBV6-3,NA,TRBJ2-1,TGTGCCAGCAGTCAGGGACTAGCGGAGATCTTC,CASSQGLAEIF
NA,TRBV30,once,TRBJ1-1,TGTGCCTGGAGTCGGGGGTGGGACACTGAAGCTTTCTTT,CAWSRGWDTEAFF
TRBD2,TRBV4-2,NA,TRBJ2-1,TGTGCCAGCAGCCAAACCGGGACTAGCGGGAGTGACTACAATGAGCAGTTCTTC,CASSQTGTSGSDYNEQFF
NA,TRBV2,NA,TRBJ2-7,TGTGCCAGCACGGCCAGCCCGACCTACGAGCAGTACTTC,CASTASPTYEQYF
NA,TRBV7-9,NA,TRBJ2-5,TGTGCCAGCAGCAACATTCTCTCCTGGGGTGTGGGCCAAGAGACCCAGTACTTC,CASSNILSWGVGQETQYF
NA,TRBV14,NA,TRBJ1-1,TGTGCCACCGGACAATTGAACACTGAAGCTTTCTTT,CATGQLNTEAFF
TRBD2,TRBV20-1,NA,TRBJ2-7,TGCAGTGCAGCTATGGGGACTAGTCACGAGCAGTACTTC,CSAAMGTSHEQYF
NA,TRBV7-2,once,TRBJ2-6,TGTGCCAGCAGCTTAGGCCCCTCTGGGGCCAACGTCCTGACTTTC,CASSLGPSGANVLTF
NA,TRBV12-3/TRBV12-4,NA,TRBJ2-5,TGTGCCAGCAGTTCCCTAGCCTTGGAGACCCAGTACTTC,CASSSLALETQYF
TRBD2,TRBV5-1,NA,TRBJ2-2,TGCGCCAGCAGCCCCCCACTAGCGGGAGGGCCCGGGGAGCTGTTTTTT,CASSPPLAGGPGELFF
NA,TRBV15,NA,TRBJ1-2,TGTGCCACCAGCAGACAACAGGGTCCTGGCTACACCTTC,CATSRQQGPGYTF
NA,TRBV27,NA,TRBJ1-5,TGTGCCACCCGAGGGCAGGGCGCCAATCAGCCCCAGCATTTT,CATRGQGANQPQHF
NA,TRBV18,NA,TRBJ1-2,TGTGCCAGCTCGCGACAAGGCGGACCGCAGGATGGCTACACCTTC,CASSRQGGPQDGYTF
NA,TRBV4-2,NA,TRBJ2-4,TGTGCCAGCAGTCGGACAACGGGAGAAAACATTCAGTACTTC,CASSRTTGENIQYF
NA,TRBV29-1,NA,TRBJ2-2,TGCAGCGTTGGCAGACCGAACACCGGGGAGCTGTTTTTT,CSVGRPNTGELFF